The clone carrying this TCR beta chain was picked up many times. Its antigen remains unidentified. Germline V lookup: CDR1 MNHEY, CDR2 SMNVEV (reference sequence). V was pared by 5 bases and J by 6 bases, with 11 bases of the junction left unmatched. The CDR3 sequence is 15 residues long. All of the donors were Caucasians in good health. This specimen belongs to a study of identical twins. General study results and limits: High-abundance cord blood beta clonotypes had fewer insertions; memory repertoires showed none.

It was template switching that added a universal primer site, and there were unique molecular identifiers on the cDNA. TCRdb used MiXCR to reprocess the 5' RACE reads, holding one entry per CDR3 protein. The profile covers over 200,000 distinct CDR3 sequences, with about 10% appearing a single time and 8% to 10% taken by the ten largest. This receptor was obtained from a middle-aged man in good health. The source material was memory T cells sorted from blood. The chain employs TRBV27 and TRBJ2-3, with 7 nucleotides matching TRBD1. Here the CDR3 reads CASSGTALAGDTQYF. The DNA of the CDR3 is TGTGCCAGCAGTGGGACAGCATTAGCTGGGGATACGCAGTATTTT.